The 9 T cell receptor beta chains presented below share a single source sample, sequenced in a study of T cell responses to AZD1222 COVID-19 vaccine. TCRdb keeps only in-frame clones here, not all; method: immunoSEQ multiplex PCR. The sample shows tens of thousands of clones, approximately 90% of them seen only once. Sequenced here: peripheral blood, sampled 28 days after the second AZD1222 dose. The receptors originated from an adult who received the AZD1222 COVID-19 vaccine.

The chain carries TRBV18 and TRBJ1-3; D is unclear. V was clipped by 3 bases and J by 2 bases, with 11 bases between them. The CDR3 runs to 15 residues. CDR1 is KGHSH and CDR2 is LQKENI in the germline V gene. The DNA of the CDR3 is TGTGCCAGCTCACCTCGGACGGAGGCTGGAAACACCATATATTTT. As protein: CASSPRTEAGNTIYF.

This sequence joins TRBV2 and TRBJ2-7; 7 bases are shared with TRBD1. Germline values: CDR1 SNHLY, CDR2 FYNNEI. Losses at the gene ends were 5 bases for V and 0 bases for J; bases not matched to a gene: 7. The CDR3 is 15 residues long. The CDR3: CASSPLTGTSYEQYF. In DNA, the CDR3 is TGTGCCAGCAGTCCTCTGACAGGGACCTCCTACGAGCAGTACTTC.

The rearrangement uses TRBV7-9 and TRBJ2-7, with TRBD2 identical over 9 bases. Germline loops: CDR1 SEHNR, CDR2 FQNEAQ (reference sequence). The CDR3 runs to 16 residues. The V and J ends lost 2 bases and 5 bases, in that order; junction bases with no gene match: 10. CDR3 residues: CASSLLDRGGADEQYF. The CDR3 DNA sequence: TGTGCCAGCAGCTTACTTGATCGCGGGGGGGCCGACGAGCAGTACTTC.

This chain connects TRBV18 to TRBJ2-5; 8 bases agree with TRBD2. The CDR3 spans 17 residues. CDR1 is KGHSH, CDR2 LQKENI, per germline. V shed 5 bases, J shed 5 bases, and the junction held 16 bases outside the gene matches. DNA for the CDR3: TGTGCCAGCTCATTCCCCCCCCTTAGCGGGGTGCGGGAGACCCAGTACTTC. It codes for CASSFPPLSGVRETQYF.

The chain couples TRBV3-1 (or the pseudogene TRBV3-2) to TRBJ1-6; tentatively, D is TRBD1 (6 bases). The CDR3 has 14 residues. CDR1 LGHDT and CDR2 YNNKEL come from the germline V gene (reference sequence). Trimming shortened V by 4 bases and J by 6 bases, and 10 bases separated the two germline ends. CDR3 DNA sequence: TGTGCCAGCAGCCCCGGGACAAGTAATTCACCCCTCCACTTT. Protein sequence: CASSPGTSNSPLHF.

This clone was counted once. The rearrangement links TRBV7-8 to TRBJ1-5; 10 nucleotides agree with TRBD1. The CDR3 consists of 19 residues. The germline V gene encodes CDR1 SGHVS and CDR2 FQNEAQ. V dropped 4 bases and J dropped 0; count of bases not matched to a gene: 12. Here the CDR3 DNA reads TGTGCCAGCAGCTACTCCCGGGACAGGGGTGCCTATAGCAATCAGCCCCAGCATTTT. Translating it yields CASSYSRDRGAYSNQPQHF.

The CDR3: CATKGGHTEAFF. The CDR3 region has the DNA TGTGCTACCAAGGGGGGGCACACTGAAGCTTTCTTT. This chain joins TRBV6-6 and TRBJ1-1, with D possibly matching TRBD1 (6 bases). Looked up from germline, CDR1 is MNHNY and CDR2 is SVGAGI (reference sequence). The CDR3 contains 12 residues.

The chain couples TRBV28 to TRBJ1-3, with D tentatively TRBD1 (6 bases). This CDR3 has 17 residues. In germline, CDR1 is MDHEN, CDR2 SYDVKM. The ends were cut back, 4 bases at V and 1 base at J, with 17 bases in the middle. The chain's CDR3 is CASSSGGRARSGNTIYF. CDR3 bases: TGTGCCAGCAGTTCGGGGGGCAGGGCGAGGTCTGGAAACACCATATATTTT.

The V and J genes are TRBV19 and TRBJ2-3, with 8 bases fitting TRBD2. Germline-derived CDR1 and CDR2 are LNHDA and SQIVND (reference sequence). CDR3 length: 14 amino acids. Trimming took 4 bases from V and 3 from J; bases not matched to a gene: 3. The CDR3 DNA is TGTGCCAGTAGTAGCGGGGGGACTACAGATACGCAGTATTTT. It specifies CASSSGGTTDTQYF.